This T cell receptor (beta chain) stems from a study of cytomegalovirus exposure and HLA in healthy donors. The count of this clone is one. PCR used 60 Vbeta primers and 13 Jbeta primers. Assay: immunoSEQ multiplex PCR; the TCRdb copy retains only in-frame clones and omits some. Among more than 130,000 clones listed, about four fifths were seen once. This receptor was obtained from a man between 25 and 39 years old in good health and CMV-seronegative. The specimen sequenced was PBMCs.

The CDR3 coding sequence is TGTGCCAGCAGCCAGACAGAACCGGGACTAGCTTACAATGAGCAGTTCTTC. The encoded protein is CASSQTEPGLAYNEQFF. The chain couples TRBV28 to TRBJ2-1; 9 nucleotides align to TRBD2. Germline V CDR1 and CDR2: MDHEN, SYDVKM. V was pared by 6 bases and J by 4 bases, with 13 bases of the junction left unmatched. The CDR3 extends over 17 amino acids.